A single sample gave rise to the 18 T cell receptor beta chains below, sequenced in a study of T cells in Graves' hyperthyroidism and ophthalmopathy. TCR beta CDR3 regions were amplified from RNA transcripts. RT-PCR in the first round (using the HTBI primer set) targeted the TCR CDR3. TCRdb reanalysed the multiplex PCR reads using MiXCR and keeps one entry per CDR3 protein. This table holds fewer than 550,000 distinct CDR3 sequences, around 14% found once. The sequenced sample was blood. The receptor set was obtained from a woman aged 18-35 years with Graves' hyperthyroidism.

This clonotype was detected a few times. Being one base from a much bigger clone, this may be a read error. The CDR3 DNA reads TGTGCCAGCAGCTTAGGACAGCCAAAGACCCGGTACTTC. Translation: CASSLGQPKTRYF. The chain employs TRBV7-3 and TRBJ2-5, with D perhaps TRBD1 (6 bases). Germline CDR1 and CDR2: SGHTA and FQGTGA. The CDR3 runs to 13 residues.

There are many counts of this clonotype. J is TRBJ2-5 and V is TRBV15; TRBD2 matches 9 bases. The CDR3 totals 17 residues. Unmatched junction bases numbered 11, after V lost 3 bases and J lost 3 bases. Germline assignment: CDR1 LNHNV and CDR2 YYDKDF (reference sequence). The CDR3 sequence: CATSSLQFLAGEETQYF. As DNA, the CDR3 is TGTGCCACCAGCAGCCTGCAGTTTTTAGCGGGGGAAGAGACCCAGTACTTC. The full variable domain, completed using reference TRBV15 and TRBJ2-5, is DAMVIQNPRYQVTQFGKPVTLSCSQTLNHNVMYWYQQKSSQAPKLLFHYYDKDFNNEADTPDNFQSRRPNTSFCFLDIRSPGLGDTAMYLCATSSLQFLAGEETQYFGPGTRLLVL.

Worth noting for this clonotype: This may stem from a read error, because a much larger clone lies one nucleotide away. The CDR3 protein is CASSWEGIAKTIQYF. CDR3 nucleotide sequence: TGTGCCAGCAGTTGGGAAGGAATAGCCAAAACCATTCAGTACTTC. The V call is TRBV2, the J call TRBJ2-4, with unresolved D. The CDR3 is 15 amino acids. From germline, CDR1 is SNHLY and CDR2 FYNNEI.

The chain carries TRBV20-1 and TRBJ2-7; TRBD2 aligns across 15 bases. Germline values: CDR1 DFQATT, CDR2 SNEGSKA (reference sequence). This CDR3 is 16 amino acids long. Germline trimming cut 0 bases from V and 2 bases from J; bases unmatched to any gene: 2. The CDR3 reads CSARDGLAGGPYEQYF. The DNA of the CDR3 is TGCAGTGCTAGAGATGGACTAGCGGGAGGGCCCTACGAGCAGTACTTC.

This clonotype showed up many times. The rearrangement links TRBV12-3 or TRBV12-4 to TRBJ2-3; no definite D call. The ends were cut back, 2 bases at V and 0 bases at J, with 6 bases in the middle. There are 14 residues in the CDR3. CDR3 loop: CASSLRRSTDTQYF. The CDR3 bases are TGTGCCAGCAGTTTACGGCGGAGCACAGATACGCAGTATTTT.

This clonotype was recorded at least ten times. The chain combines TRBV18 with TRBJ1-5, with D uncertain. With 6 bases removed from V and 11 bases from J, the gap between germline ends came to 23 bases. The CDR3 covers 15 residues. Germline values: CDR1 KGHSH, CDR2 LQKENI. This CDR3 reads CASSHDNGPDSAQHF. For the CDR3, the DNA is TGTGCCAGCTCCCACGATAACGGACCCGACTCAGCCCAGCATTTT.

This clonotype was counted many times. The chain employs TRBV28 and TRBJ2-7; D is uncertain. The CDR3 has 14 residues. The germline CDR1 and CDR2 sequences are MDHEN and SYDVKM. V was shortened by 6 bases and J by 2 bases, with 14 bases between the two germline ends. In DNA, the CDR3 is TGTGCCAGCAGCGAGGCTTCGAAGCCCTACGAGCAGTACTTC. Its protein product is CASSEASKPYEQYF.

This clonotype appeared many times. The V call is TRBV30, the J call TRBJ1-2, with a tentative D call TRBD1 (5 bases). The CDR3 has 14 amino acids. CDR1 and CDR2 from the germline V gene are GTSNPN and SVGIG (reference sequence). Trimming shortened V by 5 bases and J by 5 bases, and 18 bases separated the two germline ends. Written as DNA, the CDR3 is TGTGCCTGGTACGGGGCCCGCGTCGGTTATGGCTACACCTTC. Translation: CAWYGARVGYGYTF.

This clonotype has ten or more counts. The chain links TRBV18 to TRBJ2-5, with D perhaps TRBD2 (5 bases). From germline, CDR1 is KGHSH and CDR2 LQKENI. This CDR3 is 14 amino acids long. V lost 0 bases, J lost 2 bases, and 7 bases lay in between. CDR3 protein: CASSPPSGQETQYF. The CDR3, as DNA: TGTGCCAGCTCACCACCCTCGGGACAAGAGACCCAGTACTTC.

This clonotype has ten or more counts. V and J are TRBV6-5 and TRBJ1-2, with D possibly being TRBD1 (5 bases). CDR1 and CDR2 from the germline V gene are MNHEY and SVGAGI. The CDR3 has 15 residues. V lost 8 bases to trimming and J lost 5 bases, with 21 bases between them. The CDR3 DNA reads as TGTGCCAGCTCTCCTTCCAGGGCCCCCTCTTATGGCTACACCTTC. It codes for CASSPSRAPSYGYTF.

This clonotype was picked up many times. This chain joins TRBV6-1 and TRBJ2-6; no definite D call. Germline CDR1 and CDR2: MNHNS and SASEGT. Trimming pared 0 bases from V and 0 bases from J, leaving 3 bases between. The CDR3 is 15 amino acids. For the CDR3, the DNA is TGTGCCAGCAGTGAAGCGAGCTCTGGGGCCAACGTCCTGACTTTC. It encodes CASSEASSGANVLTF.

This clonotype was observed at least ten times. This rearrangement joins TRBV19 to TRBJ1-2; D gene ambiguous. The V end was cut by 5 bases, the J end by 8 bases, with 18 bases between. CDR3 length equals 14 residues. Germline V CDR1 and CDR2: LNHDA, SQIVND (reference sequence). CDR3 in amino acids: CASSSRPPAGGYTF. CDR3 DNA: TGTGCCAGTAGTTCCCGACCCCCCGCCGGGGGCTACACCTTC. The entire variable domain, with the rest obtained from reference TRBV19 and TRBJ1-2, is as follows: DGGITQSPKYLFRKEGQNVTLSCEQNLNHDAMYWYRQDPGQGLRLIYYSQIVNDFQKGDIAEGYSVSREKKESFPLTVTSAQKNPTAFYLCASSSRPPAGGYTFGSGTRLTVV.

This clonotype showed up many times. The V call is TRBV2, the J call TRBJ1-3, with no clear D. The CDR3 is made up of 15 amino acids. V lost 6 bases and J 1 base, leaving 13 bases between the germline ends. Looked up from germline, CDR1 is SNHLY and CDR2 is FYNNEI. As DNA, the CDR3 is TGTGCCAGCAGACCCACAGACCTTTCTGGAAACACCATATATTTT. Its translation is CASRPTDLSGNTIYF. The full variable domain, rest sourced from reference TRBV2 and TRBJ1-3, is EPEVTQTPSHQVTQMGQEVILRCVPISNHLYFYWYRQILGQKVEFLVSFYNNEISEKSEIFDDQFSVERPDGSNFTLKIRSTKLEDSAMYFCASRPTDLSGNTIYFGEGSWLTVV.

This clonotype was detected only a few times. V is TRBV4-1 and J is TRBJ2-7; TRBD1 agrees at 7 bases. This CDR3 region has 14 residues. The germline CDR1 and CDR2 sequences are MGHRA and YSYEKL. V shed 5 bases and J 3 bases; nucleotides not matched to a gene: 7. The CDR3 sequence: CASSFGQADYEQYF. DNA of the CDR3: TGCGCCAGCAGCTTCGGACAGGCGGACTACGAGCAGTACTTC.

This clonotype was detected many times. The CDR3 DNA sequence: TGTGCCAGCAGCGCCAGATTAGGGGAGACCCAGTACTTC. The encoded protein is CASSARLGETQYF. This chain connects TRBV9 to TRBJ2-5; D uncertain. This CDR3 comprises 13 residues. The V end lost 3 bases, the J end lost 5 bases, and 11 bases lay between the germline ends. Germline V CDR1 and CDR2: SGDLS, YYNGEE.

This clonotype came up a few times. The chain combines TRBV5-6 with TRBJ2-1; D uncertain. The germline V gene has CDR1 SGHDT and CDR2 YYEEEE. V gave up 0 bases and J gave up 6 bases, with 7 bases separating them. The CDR3 is 13 residues long. The chain's CDR3 is CASSLGGANEQFF. CDR3 DNA: TGTGCCAGCAGCTTGGGAGGCGCCAATGAGCAGTTCTTC.

A word on this clonotype: Just one base apart from a much larger clone, this may be a read error. This sequence joins TRBV15 and TRBJ2-1, with 9 bases fitting TRBD2. Germline CDR1 and CDR2: LNHNV and YYDKDF (reference sequence). This CDR3 region has 17 residues. Trimming at V came to 1 base and at J to 2 bases, leaving 6 bases not matched to a gene. The CDR3: CATSRGGGGGAYNEQFF. CDR3 DNA: TGTGCCACCAGCAGAGGGGGGGGCGGGGGGGCCTACAATGAGCAGTTCTTC.

This clonotype was picked up a small number of times. This chain connects TRBV7-2 to TRBJ2-5; tentatively, D is TRBD1 or TRBD2 (6 bases each). Germline V gene data show CDR1 as SGHTA and CDR2 as FQGNSA. V dropped 2 bases and J dropped 5 bases, with 15 bases sitting between them. CDR3 length equals 15 residues. As DNA, the CDR3 is TGTGCCAGCAGCTTACCGACACTAGGGGGGGAGACCCAGTACTTC. This translates into CASSLPTLGGETQYF.